The rows below give T cell receptor beta chains drawn from one sample of a study of T-cell reconstitution after alpha-beta-depleted transplantation in children. TCRdb re-called the PCR reads with MiXCR, one entry per CDR3 protein. The sample consists of a few hundred thousand distinct CDR3 sequences, about 9.4% of them appearing once. The source material was PBMCs from the stem cell graft donor, sampled from the stem cell graft. These receptors came from a human donor who donated a stem cell graft to a child with acute lymphoblastic leukemia. Each CDR3 is given with its conserved first and last residue. Fields, in order: clone size, V gene, J gene, CDR3 protein. Only part of the rows carry a size: once, few, many, or a class if the clone is expanded.

-	TRBV15	TRBJ2-1	CATAASRERYNEQFF
few	TRBV6-2/TRBV6-3	TRBJ2-5	CASRRTDQETQYF
few	TRBV5-6	TRBJ2-1	CASSFTTSYNEQFF
few	TRBV28	TRBJ2-5	CASSHRDSHQETQYF
-	TRBV24-1	TRBJ2-6	CATSDWIGTGPGANVLTF
few	TRBV7-9	TRBJ2-1	CASSLSGRQGYYNEQFF
few	TRBV7-9	TRBJ2-5	CASSFPGQGRGETQYF
many	TRBV29-1	TRBJ2-1	CSVEDWGHDYNEQFF
few	TRBV7-9	TRBJ1-2	CASKGGNYGYTF
-	TRBV6-1	TRBJ1-4	CASRQQGGNEKLFF
few	TRBV6-2/TRBV6-3	TRBJ1-5	CASGQASNQPQHF
few	TRBV29-1	TRBJ2-7	CSVSDPDEQYF
-	TRBV6-1	TRBJ2-1	CATARDGSINEQFF
-	TRBV28	TRBJ2-7	CASSSGGTARGEQYF
few	TRBV5-1	TRBJ2-1	CASSLAASSDYNEQFF
many	TRBV5-1	TRBJ2-7	CASSSSGSKYEQYF
-	TRBV5-6	TRBJ2-7	CASSFGSGGEQYF
many	TRBV5-1	TRBJ2-1	CASSSGTSGNSYNEQFF
-	TRBV30	TRBJ2-7	CAWSRGGEGHHEQYF
few	TRBV7-3	TRBJ2-1	CASSPARSASSEQFF
many	TRBV28	TRBJ1-6	CASSLFWGSGYNSPLHF
few	TRBV28	TRBJ2-2	CASSQGQPANTGELFF
-	TRBV5-1	TRBJ1-5	CASSPRRRRGNQPQHF
many	TRBV7-3	TRBJ2-1	CASSLVSGSSYNEQFF
-	TRBV20-1	TRBJ2-7	CSAGPPGAYEQYF
few	TRBV20-1	TRBJ2-2	CSARDVSITNTGELFF
many	TRBV7-2	TRBJ2-1	CASLGTSGLDEQFF
-	TRBV27	TRBJ2-5	CASSFSAGGPRETQYF
few	TRBV4-3	TRBJ2-7	CASSQDYTSYEQYF
-	TRBV10-3	TRBJ1-2	CAISDRDRDGYTF
few	TRBV5-6	TRBJ2-3	CASSGPGRTDTQYF
-	TRBV12-3/TRBV12-4	TRBJ2-3	CASSLLGLTDTQYF
many	TRBV11-2	TRBJ2-3	CASSLNVGPALASTDTQYF
-	TRBV6-5	TRBJ2-7	CASSFLTSRTGSSHEQYF
many	TRBV29-1	TRBJ2-1	CSVEFSRTASYNEQFF
few	TRBV29-1	TRBJ2-3	CSVVTSGSWTDTQYF
few	TRBV20-1	TRBJ1-5	CSARGQGLQPQHF
-	TRBV4-3	TRBJ1-2	CASSQEPNYGYTF
few	TRBV20-1	TRBJ2-7	CSAPSNLDPTGGEQYF
-	TRBV24-1	TRBJ2-1	CATSDGLLTYNEQFF
few	TRBV20-1	TRBJ1-2	CSARDLRQTYGYTF
few	TRBV7-9	TRBJ1-1	CASRGRVMNTEAFF
many	TRBV5-1	TRBJ1-1	CASSLGRDTEAFF
-	TRBV3-1	TRBJ2-7	CASSPASGSSYEQYF
once	TRBV7-2	TRBJ2-7	CASSFSDRVNEQYF
many	TRBV20-1	TRBJ1-1	CSARPRGRGNTEAFF
many	TRBV11-2	TRBJ1-5	CASSLSGNQPQHF
-	TRBV6-2/TRBV6-3	TRBJ2-1	CASSATSGSIDEQFF
few	TRBV12-3/TRBV12-4	TRBJ2-2	CASSGELDTGELFF
few	TRBV7-8	TRBJ2-7	CASSFIGTSGTNPYEQYF
few	TRBV7-3	TRBJ2-3	CASSPRVGGASTDTQYF
-	TRBV7-9	TRBJ1-1	CASSELPRGRNTEAFF
few	TRBV6-1	TRBJ2-5	CAISEARGLAGEETQYF
-	TRBV19	TRBJ2-1	CASKSTGAGYVYNEQFF
-	TRBV5-1	TRBJ1-1	CASSLPGVTEAFF
many	TRBV28	TRBJ2-7	CASSRLLAAEQYF
few	TRBV7-8	TRBJ2-3	CASSQRLAGRDTQYF